The T cell receptor beta chain described here comes from a study of blood T cells in healthy people across ages. This clonotype turned up a few times. No antigen is known for it. General study results and limits: For the donors, CMV status was unknown and possibly confounded expanded clonotype changes. Per million T cells, TCR beta diversity dropped roughly linearly as age increased. The study could not conclusively compare naive and antigen-experienced cells, given its unsorted PBMCs.

It was with a sample-barcoded 5' primer and a J-beta primer mix that a second PCR of roughly 7 to 12 cycles was run. TCRdb reprocessed the 5' RACE reads via MiXCR and lists one record per CDR3 protein. The table has fewer than 950,000 distinct CDR3 sequences, approximately 53% seen once. This CDR3 region has 14 residues. Germline V lookup: CDR1 SQVTM, CDR2 ANQGSEA. Trimming removed 7 bases at V and 7 bases at J, with 23 bases between. The source is an older man in good health. Sequences were obtained from blood. The V call is TRBV29-1, the J call TRBJ2-7, with D possibly being TRBD2 (7 bases). The chain's CDR3 is CSAWGGHPLREQYF. The DNA for the CDR3 is TGCAGCGCCTGGGGGGGACATCCCCTTCGTGAGCAGTACTTC.